The subject of this entry is one T cell receptor (beta chain). What it recognizes is unknown. Other DNA sequences from this sample encode an identical CDR3 as well. This sample is drawn from a study of T cell responses to AZD1222 COVID-19 vaccine. The assay was immunoSEQ multiplex PCR, and TCRdb's table has in-frame clones only and misses some. The data hold around 190,000 clones, with roughly 94% observed a single time. The CDR3 runs to 17 residues. The trim removed 1 base at V and 6 bases at J, leaving 11 bases unmatched. Germline-derived CDR1 and CDR2 are LGHDT and YNNKEL (reference sequence). Study-wide results and limits: Among those given AZD1222, only five or six were seropositive at baseline. Sampling captured repertoires only after the peak T cell response. Females outnumbered males among donors, who were mostly white British; clonal diversity was possibly underestimated.

Specimen: peripheral blood, collected 28 days after the second AZD1222 dose. The V and J genes are TRBV3-1 (or the pseudogene TRBV3-2) and TRBJ2-1; TRBD2 matches 8 bases. The TCR comes from an adult who received the AZD1222 COVID-19 vaccine. CDR3 sequence reads: CASSQGPSGPVPNEQFF. DNA for the CDR3: TGTGCCAGCAGCCAAGGGCCTAGCGGGCCAGTCCCCAATGAGCAGTTCTTC.